These 25 T cell receptor beta chains originate from one sample sequenced in a study of blood T cell repertoires in COVID-19. Assay: immunoSEQ multiplex PCR; the TCRdb copy retains only in-frame clones and omits some. The repertoire holds fewer than 350,000 clones, with around 85% as singletons. The sample consisted of PBMCs or T cells enriched from blood (not recorded which). The receptors were sampled from a woman aged 50 to 60 who had recovered from COVID-19.

The CDR3 here is CASSPTVGAEQYF. CDR3 nucleotides: TGTGCCAGCAGCCCAACAGTGGGTGCCGAGCAGTACTTC. V gene TRBV28 combines with J gene TRBJ2-7; D gene unclear. This CDR3 region has 13 residues. Germline CDR1 MDHEN, CDR2 SYDVKM. The V and J ends lost 6 bases and 6 bases respectively, with 15 bases between them.

The chain carries TRBV5-1 and TRBJ1-4, with D uncertain. With 4 bases removed from V and 0 bases from J, the gap between germline ends came to 13 bases. The CDR3 sequence is 16 residues long. Per germline, CDR1 SGHRS and CDR2 YFSETQ. CDR3 nucleotide sequence: TGCGCCAGCAGCACCGCCGGGGAAACAACTAATGAAAAACTGTTTTTT. Protein sequence: CASSTAGETTNEKLFF.

This chain's CDR3 is CASSPVRDSNSPLHF. The DNA for the CDR3 is TGTGCCAGCTCACCGGTTAGAGACAGCAATTCACCCCTCCACTTT. The rearrangement uses TRBV18 and TRBJ1-6, with D maybe TRBD1 (5 bases). Germline V CDR1 and CDR2: KGHSH, LQKENI. The V gene lost 3 bases and the J gene lost 7 bases, with 13 bases spanning the gap. CDR3 size: 15 residues.

The chain uses TRBV25-1 and TRBJ2-3; D uncertain. The CDR3 loop spans 14 amino acids. V dropped 2 bases and J dropped 0 bases, with 6 bases sitting between them. Germline V gene data show CDR1 as MGHDK and CDR2 as SYGVNS. The CDR3 is CASSEKPSTDTQYF. The CDR3, as DNA: TGTGCCAGCAGTGAAAAGCCTAGCACAGATACGCAGTATTTT.

The chain has TRBV7-2 and TRBJ1-2; D unclear. Germline V CDR1 and CDR2: SGHTA, FQGNSA. Trimming pared 5 bases from V and 8 bases from J, leaving 12 bases between. There are 12 residues in the CDR3. CDR3 loop: CASSLLLGGYTF. The CDR3 coding sequence is TGTGCCAGCAGCCTGCTCTTGGGCGGCTACACCTTC.

The genes are TRBV6-5 and TRBJ1-5, with D possibly matching TRBD1 (5 bases). The germline gives CDR1 MNHEY, CDR2 SVGAGI. The CDR3 sequence is 15 residues long. Trimming shortened V by 2 bases and J by 3 bases, and 11 bases separated the two germline ends. The DNA of the CDR3 is TGTGCCAGCAGTTACATGGGGGGACCCAATCAGCCCCAGCATTTT. This codes for CASSYMGGPNQPQHF.

A few counts support this clone. This chain connects TRBV11-2 to TRBJ1-2; D is possibly TRBD1 (5 bases). V was shortened by 5 bases and J by 1 base, with 11 bases between the two germline ends. The CDR3 consists of 14 residues. CDR1 is SGHAT, CDR2 FQNNGV, per germline. CDR3 in amino acids: CASSSMGLNYGYTF. The DNA for the CDR3 is TGTGCCAGCAGCAGTATGGGGCTTAACTATGGCTACACCTTC.

The chain couples TRBV30 to TRBJ1-1, with D perhaps TRBD1 (6 bases). The germline V gene has CDR1 GTSNPN and CDR2 SVGIG (reference sequence). The CDR3 extends over 17 amino acids. V lost 4 bases to trimming and J lost 0 bases, with 21 bases between them. The CDR3, as DNA: TGTGCCTGGAACCCCCTCCGGGACAAGCTGATGAACACTGAAGCTTTCTTT. This sequence encodes CAWNPLRDKLMNTEAFF.

The chain links TRBV12-5 to TRBJ1-1; weak D call: TRBD1 (6 bases). V was pared by 1 base and J by 2 bases, with 11 bases between. This CDR3 has 15 residues. Germline values: CDR1 LGHNT, CDR2 FRNRAP. CDR3: CASGLEKQGNTEAFF. The CDR3 DNA follows: TGTGCTAGTGGTTTGGAAAAACAGGGAAACACTGAAGCTTTCTTT.

This sequence joins TRBV7-6 and TRBJ2-1, with 7 bases fitting TRBD1. V was pared by 5 bases and J by 7 bases, with 17 bases of the junction left unmatched. Per the germline V gene, CDR1 is SGHVS and CDR2 is FNYEAQ. CDR3 length: 17 amino acids. The CDR3 DNA follows: TGTGCCAGCAGCCAACCATTCGACAGGGTCGGGCGTAATGAGCAGTTCTTC. This gives the protein CASSQPFDRVGRNEQFF.

The chain employs TRBV24-1 and TRBJ1-5; 10 bases fit TRBD1. Germline-derived CDR1 and CDR2 are KGHDR and SFDVKD. J was trimmed by 5 bases and V by 6 bases; bases with no gene match: 6. CDR3 length equals 15 residues. The CDR3 spells CATSITGTGDQPQHF. CDR3 DNA: TGTGCCACCAGTATAACCGGGACAGGGGATCAGCCCCAGCATTTT.

This clone has only one observation. The V call is TRBV12-3 or TRBV12-4, the J call TRBJ1-2, with D unresolved. This CDR3 spans 13 amino acids. V lost 4 bases and J 1 base, leaving 7 bases between the germline ends. This CDR3 reads CASSYSGNYGYTF. The CDR3 DNA sequence: TGTGCCAGCAGTTACAGTGGTAACTATGGCTACACCTTC.

V is TRBV5-4 and J is TRBJ1-6; TRBD1 aligns across 9 bases. The V segment lost 6 bases and the J segment 7 bases; nucleotides outside the gene matches: 5. CDR3 length: 14 residues. Germline-derived CDR1 and CDR2 are SGHNT and YYREEE (reference sequence). CDR3 in amino acids: CASTRTGENSPLHF. The CDR3 nucleotides are TGTGCCAGCACGAGGACAGGGGAGAATTCACCCCTCCACTTT.

The chain is built from TRBV7-8 and TRBJ1-1; a possible D gene is TRBD1 (5 bases). This CDR3 has 13 residues. V was cut by 1 base and J by 11 bases, with 14 bases left in between. The germline V gene encodes CDR1 SGHVS and CDR2 FQNEAQ. The CDR3 loop is CASSLVISGVAFF. The CDR3 DNA reads as TGTGCCAGCAGCTTAGTAATTTCGGGGGTCGCTTTCTTT.

This chain joins TRBV19 and TRBJ2-7; the D gene is possibly TRBD1 (5 bases). The CDR3 is made up of 15 amino acids. V dropped 3 bases and J dropped 2 bases, with 14 bases sitting between them. Per germline, CDR1 LNHDA and CDR2 SQIVND (reference sequence). The CDR3 reads CASSMGTGDPYEQYF. In DNA form, the CDR3 reads TGTGCCAGTAGTATGGGTACAGGCGATCCCTACGAGCAGTACTTC.

V and J are TRBV7-2 and TRBJ1-1, with D unclear. Germline V gives CDR1 SGHTA, CDR2 FQGNSA. CDR3 length: 14 residues. Deletions cut 2 bases from V and 3 bases from J, with 10 bases between. CDR3 sequence (DNA): TGTGCCAGCAGCTTATTTGCCGGAGACACTGAAGCTTTCTTT. Translation gives CASSLFAGDTEAFF.

The genes are TRBV12-3 or TRBV12-4 and TRBJ1-1; D is ambiguous. CDR3 length equals 12 residues. V dropped 9 bases and J dropped 7 bases, with 15 bases sitting between them. CDR3 residues: CASLPSSVEAFF. In DNA form, the CDR3 reads TGTGCCAGTTTGCCTTCCTCGGTTGAAGCTTTCTTT.

J is TRBJ2-7 and V is TRBV12-3 or TRBV12-4; D uncertain. With 4 bases removed from V and 5 bases from J, the gap between germline ends came to 9 bases. The CDR3 is 12 residues long. The CDR3 spells CASSSLIHEQYF. The CDR3 DNA follows: TGTGCCAGCAGTTCCTTAATCCACGAGCAGTACTTC.

The chain has TRBV9 and TRBJ1-6; TRBD1 aligns across 8 bases. The ends lost 3 bases at V and 9 bases at J; junction bases unmatched: 5. The CDR3 is made up of 14 amino acids. Germline V gene lookup returns CDR1 SGDLS and CDR2 YYNGEE. CDR3: CASSETGEISPLHF. The CDR3 nucleotides are TGTGCCAGCAGCGAGACAGGGGAGATTTCACCCCTCCACTTT.

The V call is TRBV9, the J call TRBJ2-1, with 9 bases matching TRBD2. CDR3 length: 18 residues. V lost 0 bases and J lost 0; bases outside the gene matches: 7. Germline V CDR1 and CDR2: SGDLS, YYNGEE. CDR3 protein: CASSVEASGMNSYNEQFF. In DNA, the CDR3 is TGTGCCAGCAGCGTAGAGGCTAGCGGGATGAACTCCTACAATGAGCAGTTCTTC.

The V and J genes are TRBV7-2 and TRBJ1-5, with D possibly matching TRBD1 (6 bases). The V end was cut by 7 bases, the J end by 4 bases, with 14 bases between. The CDR3 covers 14 residues. Looked up from germline, CDR1 is SGHTA and CDR2 is FQGNSA. CDR3: CASNQGFVNQPQHF. The CDR3 DNA reads as TGTGCCAGCAACCAGGGGTTTGTGAATCAGCCCCAGCATTTT.

This chain uses TRBV21-1 with TRBJ2-1; the table gives TRBD1 as D, unverified against the DNA. TRBV21-1 is classified as a pseudogene. The length of the CDR3 is 12 residues. This CDR3 reads CASSRSPPEQFF. The CDR3 nucleotides are TGTGCCAGCAGCCGCAGTCCGCCTGAGCAGTTCTTC.

J is TRBJ2-1 and V is TRBV5-1; 7 positions agree with TRBD2. The CDR3 is 21 amino acids. With V trimmed by 0 bases and J by 5 bases, 23 bases remained unmatched. Germline CDR1 SGHRS, CDR2 YFSETQ. This CDR3 reads CASSLDPLGAGIGGGNNEQFF. CDR3 nucleotides: TGCGCCAGCAGCTTGGACCCCCTCGGGGCGGGGATCGGCGGGGGAAACAATGAGCAGTTCTTC.

The CDR3 loop reads CASSQSPGTGDYEQYF. The DNA for the CDR3 is TGTGCCAGCAGTCAAAGCCCCGGGACAGGGGACTACGAGCAGTACTTC. The chain joins TRBV6-2 or TRBV6-3 to TRBJ2-7, with 10 nucleotides matching TRBD1. CDR3 size: 16 residues. With V trimmed by 5 bases and J by 3 bases, 10 bases remained unmatched. Germline V gene sequence: CDR1 MNHEY, CDR2 SVGEGT.

This clone was seen just once. V and J are TRBV6-5 and TRBJ2-1; 7 bases match TRBD2. The CDR3 sequence is 13 residues long. Germline trimming cut 4 bases from V and 6 bases from J; bases unmatched to any gene: 3. The germline CDR1 and CDR2 sequences are MNHEY and SVGAGI. The DNA for the CDR3 is TGTGCCAGCAGTTGGGGACTACGCAATGAGCAGTTCTTC. This gives the protein CASSWGLRNEQFF.